A single sample is the source of the 14 T cell receptor beta chains below, sequenced in a study of T-cell memory formation after mild COVID-19. TCRdb analysed the 5' RACE reads with MiXCR anew, one entry per CDR3 protein. Altogether under 450,000 distinct CDR3 sequences are present, 20% to 30% being singletons, with the ten largest covering approximately 14%. Material: PBMCs or a T cell subset sorted from them (not recorded which). Source of these receptors: an adult woman who had mild COVID-19 (a few samples of this study predate the infection). Cell type and time point are not known.

The table lists this clonotype with a count of one. The chain recombines TRBV12-3 or TRBV12-4 with TRBJ1-5; no clear D gene. Trimming removed 5 bases at V and 7 bases at J, with 9 bases between. The CDR3 has 12 amino acids. The CDR3 loop is CASSPTRQPQHF. DNA for the CDR3: TGTGCCAGCAGTCCCACTCGGCAGCCCCAGCATTTT.

The chain's CDR3 is CASRDRIYEQYF. For the CDR3, the DNA is TGTGCCAGTAGGGACAGGATCTACGAGCAGTACTTC. The chain uses TRBV2 and TRBJ2-7; 8 nucleotides agree with TRBD1. The germline V gene has CDR1 SNHLY and CDR2 FYNNEI. The CDR3 spans 12 residues. With V trimmed by 9 bases and J by 3 bases, 4 bases remained unmatched.

CDR3 loop: CASSQDLLAGGGTDTQYF. The CDR3 DNA reads as TGCGCCAGCAGCCAAGATCTACTAGCGGGAGGTGGCACAGATACGCAGTATTTT. The J gene is TRBJ2-3, the V gene TRBV4-3, with 12 bases that match TRBD2. V lost 0 bases to trimming and J lost 1 base; unmatched junction nucleotides: 5. CDR3 length: 18 residues. Germline assignment: CDR1 LGHNA and CDR2 YSLEER.

This clonotype was detected a few times. The chain carries TRBV4-2 and TRBJ2-5; D gene unclear. Trimming removed 3 bases from V and 0 bases from J, with 8 bases in between. The CDR3 consists of 14 residues. From germline, CDR1 is LGHNA and CDR2 YNFKEQ. As DNA, the CDR3 is TGTGCCAGCAGCCACGGACCCAACCAAGAGACCCAGTACTTC. As protein: CASSHGPNQETQYF.

Remarks on this clonotype: One base away lies a much larger clone, so this may be a sequencing read error. The chain links TRBV7-6 to TRBJ2-1; 9 bases line up with TRBD2. V was pared by 4 bases and J by 8 bases, with 12 bases of the junction left unmatched. The CDR3 is made up of 16 amino acids. Germline V lookup: CDR1 SGHVS, CDR2 FNYEAQ. The CDR3, as DNA: TGTGCCAGCAGCTACCCCTTCGCGGGAGGGCGCGATGAGCAGTTCTTC. It encodes CASSYPFAGGRDEQFF.

The chain carries TRBV6-2 or TRBV6-3 and TRBJ2-7, with D possibly matching TRBD1 (6 bases). V lost 2 bases, J lost 1 base, and 9 bases lay in between. This CDR3 has 14 amino acids. The germline V gene has CDR1 MNHEY and CDR2 SVGEGT. The CDR3: CASSYDQGSYEQYF. The CDR3 DNA reads as TGTGCCAGCAGTTACGATCAGGGGTCCTACGAGCAGTACTTC.

This chain links TRBV5-5 with TRBJ2-7, with 8 bases aligning to TRBD1. This CDR3 spans 13 amino acids. After removal of 3 bases from V and 6 bases from J, the junction contained 5 bases not matched to a gene. Germline CDR1 SGHKS, CDR2 YYEKEE (reference sequence). The DNA for the CDR3 is TGTGCCAGCAGCTCACCGGACAGGGCCGAGCAGTACTTC. This codes for CASSSPDRAEQYF.

This chain links TRBV29-1 with TRBJ1-2; D possibly corresponds to TRBD1 (5 bases). Between the trimmed V and J ends, which lost 6 bases and 7 bases, there was a span of 12 bases. Germline V lookup: CDR1 SQVTM, CDR2 ANQGSEA. The CDR3 extends over 11 amino acids. CDR3 region: CSVGTLAGYTF. DNA for the CDR3: TGCAGCGTCGGGACCTTGGCTGGCTACACCTTC. The whole variable domain, remainder taken from reference TRBV29-1 and TRBJ1-2, is SAVISQKPSRDICQRGTSLTIQCQVDSQVTMMFWYRQQPGQSLTLIATANQGSEATYESGFVIDKFPISRPNLTFSTLTVSNMSPEDSSIYLCSVGTLAGYTFGSGTRLTVV.

The chain couples TRBV29-1 to TRBJ1-2; possible D gene TRBD1, 5 bases. Germline V gene lookup returns CDR1 SQVTM and CDR2 ANQGSEA. V was shortened by 5 bases and J by 4 bases, with 17 bases between the two germline ends. This CDR3 has 14 residues. This chain's CDR3 is CSVRTGPLGYGYTF. The CDR3 nucleotides are TGCAGCGTTCGAACGGGACCCTTGGGCTATGGCTACACCTTC.

Only a few counts were recorded for this clonotype. The genes are TRBV5-1 and TRBJ2-1, with a weak D call TRBD2 (5 bases). The germline gives CDR1 SGHRS, CDR2 YFSETQ. The CDR3 covers 14 residues. V was pared by 0 bases and J by 10 bases, with 14 bases between. CDR3 in amino acids: CASSLVYSDREQFF. In DNA form, the CDR3 reads TGCGCCAGCAGCTTGGTCTATAGCGACCGAGAGCAGTTCTTC.

This clonotype was counted only a few times. J is TRBJ2-5 and V is TRBV7-3; TRBD2 matches at 8 bases. CDR1 and CDR2 from the germline V gene are SGHTA and FQGTGA. The CDR3 spans 16 residues. V shed 4 bases and J 5 bases; nucleotides not matched to a gene: 12. CDR3 nucleotide sequence: TGTGCCAGCAGCTCAGGACTAGCAAGGGCGGTGGAGACCCAGTACTTC. Residues: CASSSGLARAVETQYF.

A few counts support this clonotype. The rearrangement joins TRBV20-1 to TRBJ1-2; the match to TRBD1 covers 8 bases. From germline, CDR1 is DFQATT and CDR2 SNEGSKA (reference sequence). This CDR3 comprises 13 residues. The trim removed 3 bases at V and 2 bases at J, leaving 2 bases unmatched. CDR3 residues: CSASRTGNYGYTF. CDR3 bases: TGCAGTGCTAGCCGGACAGGGAACTATGGCTACACCTTC.

This rearrangement joins TRBV6-1 to TRBJ1-1; perhaps TRBD1 as D (6 bases). The V gene lost 7 bases and the J gene lost 0 bases, with 9 bases spanning the gap. CDR1 is MNHNS, CDR2 SASEGT, per germline. This CDR3 comprises 13 residues. The CDR3 region has the DNA TGTGCCAGCACCACAGGGCTGAACACTGAAGCTTTCTTT. Amino acid sequence: CASTTGLNTEAFF.

This clonotype turned up a few times. V gene TRBV6-2 or TRBV6-3 combines with J gene TRBJ2-1; no clear D. CDR1 and CDR2 from the germline V gene are MNHEY and SVGEGT. With 7 bases removed from V and 0 bases from J, the gap between germline ends came to 16 bases. CDR3 size: 16 residues. CDR3 sequence (DNA): TGTGCCAGCAATACAGTCTACTCAAGCTCCTACAATGAGCAGTTCTTC. This translates into CASNTVYSSSYNEQFF.